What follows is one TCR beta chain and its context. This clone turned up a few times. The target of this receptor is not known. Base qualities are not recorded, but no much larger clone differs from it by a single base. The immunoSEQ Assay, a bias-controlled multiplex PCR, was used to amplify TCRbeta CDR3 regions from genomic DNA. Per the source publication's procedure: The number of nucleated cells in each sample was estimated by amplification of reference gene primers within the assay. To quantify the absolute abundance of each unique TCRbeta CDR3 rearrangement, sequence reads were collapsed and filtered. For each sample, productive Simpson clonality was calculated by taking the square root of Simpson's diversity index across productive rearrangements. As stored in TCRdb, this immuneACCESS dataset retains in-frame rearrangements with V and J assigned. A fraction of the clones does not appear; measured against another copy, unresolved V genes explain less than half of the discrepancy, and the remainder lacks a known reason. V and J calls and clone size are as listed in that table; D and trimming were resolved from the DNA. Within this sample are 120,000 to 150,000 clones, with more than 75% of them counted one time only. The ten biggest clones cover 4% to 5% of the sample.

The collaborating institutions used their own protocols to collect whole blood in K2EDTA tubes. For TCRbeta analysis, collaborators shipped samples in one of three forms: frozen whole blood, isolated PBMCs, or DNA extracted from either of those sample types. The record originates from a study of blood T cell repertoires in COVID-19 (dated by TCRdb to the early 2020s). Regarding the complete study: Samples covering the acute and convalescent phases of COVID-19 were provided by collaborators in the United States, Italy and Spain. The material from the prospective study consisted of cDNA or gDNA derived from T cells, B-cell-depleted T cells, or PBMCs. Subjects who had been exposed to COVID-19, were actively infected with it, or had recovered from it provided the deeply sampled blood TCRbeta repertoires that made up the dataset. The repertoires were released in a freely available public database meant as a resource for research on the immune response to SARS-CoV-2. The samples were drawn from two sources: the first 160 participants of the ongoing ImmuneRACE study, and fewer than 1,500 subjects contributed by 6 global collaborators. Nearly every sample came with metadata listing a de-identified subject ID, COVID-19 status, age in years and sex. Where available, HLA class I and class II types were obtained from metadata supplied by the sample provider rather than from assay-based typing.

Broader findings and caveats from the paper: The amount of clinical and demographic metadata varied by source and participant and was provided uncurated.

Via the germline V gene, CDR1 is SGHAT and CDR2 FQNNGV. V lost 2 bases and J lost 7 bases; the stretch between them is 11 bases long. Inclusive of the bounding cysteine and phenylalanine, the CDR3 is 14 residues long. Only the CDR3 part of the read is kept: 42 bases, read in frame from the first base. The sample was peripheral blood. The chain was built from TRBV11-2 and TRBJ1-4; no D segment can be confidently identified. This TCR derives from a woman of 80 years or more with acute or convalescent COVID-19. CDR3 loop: CASSLKLESEKLFF. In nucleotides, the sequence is TGTGCCAGCAGCTTAAAGTTAGAAAGTGAAAAACTGTTTTTT. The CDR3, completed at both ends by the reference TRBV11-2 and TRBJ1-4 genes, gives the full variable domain EAGVAQSPRYKIIEKRQSVAFWCNPISGHATLYWYQQILGQGPKLLIQFQNNGVVDDSQLPKDRFSAERLKGVDSTLKIQPAKLEDSAVYLCASSLKLESEKLFFGSGTQLSVL.